The rows below give T cell receptor beta chains drawn from one sample of a study of cytomegalovirus exposure and HLA in healthy donors. Method: immunoSEQ multiplex PCR; TCRdb's copy keeps in-frame clones and lacks some. The sample has roughly 120,000 clones, over 70% seen once. The specimen sequenced was PBMCs. All receptors come from a woman aged 40 to 50 in good health and CMV-seronegative. Both conserved end residues are part of each CDR3. A D gene is named only where the DNA matches it firmly. Where a row states a size, it is once, few, many or the class of an expanded clone; other rows omit it.

D gene,V gene,J gene,clone size,CDR3 protein,CDR3 DNA
TRBD2,TRBV5-6,TRBJ2-3,-,CASSLDRGGATDTQYF,TGTGCCAGCAGCTTGGACCGCGGGGGGGCTACAGATACGCAGTATTTT
-,TRBV7-9,TRBJ2-2,once,CASTRGFGELFF,TGTGCCAGCACGCGAGGGTTCGGGGAGCTGTTTTTT
TRBD2,TRBV7-6,TRBJ2-1,-,CASSLLKLPGGYNEQFF,TGTGCCAGCAGCTTACTTAAGCTGCCGGGAGGGTACAATGAGCAGTTCTTC
TRBD2,TRBV7-7,TRBJ2-5,few,CASSLSRLAGGPLREETQYF,TGTGCTAGCAGCTTGTCCAGACTAGCGGGAGGGCCCCTCCGGGAAGAGACCCAGTACTTC
TRBD1,TRBV6-1,TRBJ2-5,-,CASETGQGRETQYF,TGTGCCAGCGAGACTGGACAGGGGCGGGAGACCCAGTACTTC
-,TRBV6-8,TRBJ1-5,-,CASSYGGGGPYMRNQPQHF,TGTGCCAGCAGTTACGGGGGAGGAGGGCCCTATATGCGCAATCAGCCCCAGCATTTT
-,TRBV7-2,TRBJ2-3,-,CASSLQGGPDTQYF,TGTGCCAGCAGCTTACAGGGGGGACCGGATACGCAGTATTTT
-,TRBV19,TRBJ1-2,-,CASSIDPGFQLYTF,TGTGCCAGTAGTATAGATCCGGGGTTTCAGCTCTACACCTTC
-,TRBV4-3,TRBJ1-5,-,CASSQVLSGEVSNQPQHF,TGCGCCAGCAGCCAAGTACTTTCCGGTGAGGTTAGCAATCAGCCCCAGCATTTT
TRBD1,TRBV29-1,TRBJ2-3,-,CSVAGTDSTDTQYF,TGCAGCGTCGCCGGGACAGACAGCACAGATACGCAGTATTTT
-,TRBV2,TRBJ2-3,-,CASSMTTDTQYF,TGTGCCAGCAGTATGACAACAGATACGCAGTATTTT
TRBD1,TRBV6-1,TRBJ2-1,-,CASSVGTGGYNEQFF,TGTGCCAGCAGTGTAGGGACAGGGGGCTACAATGAGCAGTTCTTC
TRBD2,TRBV6-5,TRBJ2-5,-,CASRSTGGVETQYF,TGTGCCAGCAGGTCAACGGGGGGAGTGGAGACCCAGTACTTC
TRBD1,TRBV7-2,TRBJ1-5,few,CASSLGTGDQPQHF,TGTGCCAGCAGCTTGGGGACAGGGGATCAGCCCCAGCATTTT
TRBD2,TRBV9,TRBJ2-2,-,CASSVSLAGGETGELFF,TGTGCCAGCAGCGTCTCCTTAGCGGGAGGAGAGACCGGGGAGCTGTTTTTT
-,TRBV6-5,TRBJ1-4,-,CASMEGLGEKLFF,TGTGCCAGCATGGAGGGGCTGGGGGAAAAACTGTTTTTT
-,TRBV7-2,TRBJ2-1,-,CASRGAGASYNEQFF,TGTGCCAGCAGGGGGGCGGGAGCCTCCTACAATGAGCAGTTCTTC
TRBD1,TRBV7-6,TRBJ1-5,-,CASSRFPGTVGNSNQPQHF,TGTGCCAGCAGCCGTTTCCCCGGGACAGTTGGTAATAGCAATCAGCCCCAGCATTTT
-,TRBV5-5,TRBJ1-2,-,CASSSARGEGDYGYTF,TGTGCCAGCAGCTCCGCCCGAGGGGAGGGAGACTATGGCTACACCTTC
-,TRBV7-2,TRBJ1-1,-,CASSLNGGVGTEAFF,TGTGCCAGCAGCTTAAACGGGGGGGTGGGGACTGAAGCTTTCTTT
-,TRBV19,TRBJ1-2,few,CASSIGTGRNYGYTF,TGTGCCAGTAGTATTGGCACAGGCAGAAACTATGGCTACACCTTC
TRBD2,TRBV18,TRBJ2-3,-,CASSLSSGATDTQYF,TGTGCCAGCTCACTTTCTAGCGGGGCTACAGATACGCAGTATTTT
TRBD1,TRBV5-1,TRBJ2-5,-,CASSWAMTGGLETQYF,TGCGCCAGCAGCTGGGCGATGACAGGGGGATTGGAGACCCAGTACTTC
-,TRBV21-1,TRBJ1-5,-,CASSFHPPGVSQPQHF,TGTGCCAGCAGCTTTCATCCTCCAGGGGTGAGTCAGCCCCAGCATTTT
TRBD2,TRBV7-3,TRBJ2-7,-,CASSLMAGGSSPYEQYF,TGTGCCAGCAGCTTAATGGCCGGCGGGAGTTCCCCCTACGAGCAGTACTTC
-,TRBV6-6,TRBJ2-7,once,CASIGLNYEQYF,TGTGCCAGCATTGGCCTCAACTACGAGCAGTACTTC